This T cell receptor beta chain comes out of a study of control samples from healthy donors and cancer patients. Profiling relied on immunoSEQ multiplex PCR, and the TCRdb table lists in-frame clones only, not all of them. Seen here are 190,000 or so clones, roughly 91% observed once, and the top ten hold roughly 1.5%. This clone was recorded once. The sequence was collected from a man between 18 and 35 years old in good health. Sequencing was carried out using blood.

The CDR3 DNA reads as TGCGCCAGCAGCTGGAGGGACCGAGCTCCTGGGGCCAACGTCCTGACTTTC. Amino acids: CASSWRDRAPGANVLTF. The chain recombines TRBV5-1 with TRBJ2-6; possible D gene TRBD2, 6 bases. V lost 3 bases, J lost 2 bases, and 15 bases lay in between. The CDR3 has 17 residues. CDR1 and CDR2 (germline): SGHRS, YFSETQ.